The clone carrying this T cell receptor beta chain was detected ten times or more. What it recognizes is unknown. These data are taken from a study of neurological immune-mediated disorders. The V gene end was trimmed by 2 bases and the J gene end by 4 bases; junction bases not matched to a gene: 7. CDR1 and CDR2 (germline): LGHNA, YNFKEQ. The CDR3 extends over 16 amino acids. 5'RACE with 10-nucleotide random UMIs produced the cDNA. TCRdb recomputed calls from the 5' RACE reads with MiXCR, one row per CDR3 protein. The sample carries around 69,000 distinct CDR3 sequences, 10% recorded once. Time point defined: longitudinal time-point 1 (baseline). Study-level results: Levels of TCR clonal expansion peaked in HTLV-1-associated myelopathy and reached their lowest in multiple sclerosis, under those of healthy controls.

Input material: PBMCs. This receptor was taken from a man aged 30 to 39 in good health. The rearrangement joins TRBV4-2 to TRBJ2-1, with 8 bases lining up with TRBD2. DNA for the CDR3: TGTGCCAGCAGCCAATGGTTAGCGGGATCGTACAATGAGCAGTTCTTC. Protein product: CASSQWLAGSYNEQFF.